This T cell receptor beta chain appears in the sequencing data of a study of T cell repertoires in aging, cancer and after chemotherapy. Overall study context: Six age groups, ranging from 30 or younger to 70 or older, included the donors. Patients with glioblastoma brain tumors were sampled before and after temozolomide-based therapy. Study-level points and caveats: No conclusions about immunological memory after chemotherapy can be drawn from the repertoire data.

Germline V gene data show CDR1 as GTSNPN and CDR2 as SVGIG (reference sequence). With 4 bases removed from V and 6 bases from J, the gap between germline ends came to 8 bases. CDR3 length: 11 residues. TRB rearrangements spanning V, D and J were amplified using mixed TRB-A/B primers. TCRdb re-called the multiplex PCR reads through MiXCR, storing one row per CDR3 protein. The repertoire includes over 3,500 distinct CDR3 sequences, 25% to 35% of them detected once, and 22% sits in the top ten. This clonotype is termed medium-sized (0.01 to 0.1%). Its antigen is unknown. The template was genomic DNA from peripheral blood, not RNA.

The chain joins TRBV30 to TRBJ2-3; no definite D call. The TCR was taken from a human donor with a solid tumor. The specimen sequenced was blood. Here the CDR3 reads CAWNLVDTQYF. The CDR3 nucleotides read TGTGCCTGGAATTTGGTGGATACGCAGTATTTT.